This paragraph covers one T cell receptor (beta chain) sequence. What it binds is unknown. This sample is drawn from a study of identical twins. General study results and limits: High-abundance cord blood beta clonotypes had fewer insertions; memory repertoires showed none.

A universal primer binding site was introduced by template switching. The final cDNA contained unique molecular identifiers. TCRdb re-analysed the 5' RACE reads in MiXCR, keeping a single row per CDR3 protein. Counted here are roughly 540,000 distinct CDR3 sequences, around 20% occurring once; the ten biggest clones make up under 0.95%. CDR1 and CDR2 from the germline V gene are MNHNS and SASEGT. The CDR3 loop spans 15 amino acids. Between the trimmed V and J ends, which lost 6 bases and 0 bases, there was a span of 9 bases. This same sample was also taken into another study, of T cells expressing NK-cell markers. That paper states: What restricted sorting to alpha-beta TCR T cells in several experiments was an anti-gamma-delta TCR antibody.

J is TRBJ2-6 and V is TRBV6-1, with D uncertain. The TCR was taken from a woman younger than 30 in good health. Material: CD4+ T cells sorted from blood. CDR3 DNA: TGTGCCAGCAGCTCGGTGAGCTCTGGGGCCAACGTCCTGACTTTC. Its translation: CASSSVSSGANVLTF.